The clone carrying this TCR beta chain was seen ten or more times. Its antigen is as yet unknown. V was trimmed by 4 bases and J by 5 bases, leaving 10 bases between them. Germline CDR1 SGHRS, CDR2 YFSETQ. This CDR3 is 13 amino acids long. The data were obtained in a study of T cell repertoires in cytomegalovirus infection. On the study more broadly: In public TCR beta signatures, there were indications of both CMV infection and matching HLA type.

TCRdb called the reads again in MiXCR, with one record for every CDR3 protein. The table lists about 300,000 distinct CDR3 sequences, roughly a tenth of them singletons, with 2% to 3% in the top ten. Study-wide findings and caveats: Cumulative public TCR beta family frequency identified CMV carriers with the relevant HLA. HLA-C-restricted, CMV-specific TCR beta clonotypes were dominant ex vivo.

The chain recombines TRBV5-1 with TRBJ1-5, with a possible D match to TRBD1 (5 bases). The TCR sequence derives from a human donor in good health (CMV status not recorded). Some clones in this sample may be carry-over from other donors' samples. Sequencing was done on a sample of PBMCs. The CDR3 region is CASSLDSDQPQHF. The CDR3, as DNA: TGCGCCAGCAGCCTAGACAGCGATCAGCCCCAGCATTTT.